The rows below give T cell receptor beta chains drawn from one sample of a study of CD8 T cells in ankylosing spondylitis. TCRdb independently ran MiXCR on the 5' RACE reads; one entry per CDR3 protein. This table has more than 650,000 distinct CDR3 sequences, roughly 12% appearing once. The material sequenced was blood, either unsorted or a sorted T cell fraction (not recorded which). The receptors originated from a male donor with ankylosing spondylitis. The CDR3 runs from the conserved cysteine through the conserved F or W. D genes are given only for firm matches. Clone size is not always given. Where it is, it says once, few, many or a class for expanded clones.

J gene | V gene | clone size | D gene | CDR3 DNA | CDR3 protein
TRBJ1-5 | TRBV12-3/TRBV12-4 | - | - | TGTGCCAGCAAATACTGGGGTAGCAATCAGCCCCAGCATTTT | CASKYWGSNQPQHF
TRBJ2-5 | TRBV4-2 | - | - | TGTGCCAGCAGCCAAGCAACAGGGTACCAAGAGACCCAGTACTTC | CASSQATGYQETQYF
TRBJ2-2 | TRBV24-1 | few | - | TGTGCCACCAGTGAACAGGGAGCCGGGGAGCTGTTTTTT | CATSEQGAGELFF
TRBJ2-1 | TRBV5-6 | few | - | TGTGCCAGCAGCTCTGGGCGATGGGGGGCAGGTGAGCAGTTCTTC | CASSSGRWGAGEQFF
TRBJ2-1 | TRBV24-1 | - | TRBD1 | TGTGCCACCAGTGATCCAAGAATCTCCGGGACAGGGGGCGCCCATCGATACAATGAGCAGTTCTTC | CATSDPRISGTGGAHRYNEQFF
TRBJ1-5 | TRBV5-1 | few | - | TGCGCCAGCAGCTTGGGGACAGATAACAATCAGCCCCAGCATTTT | CASSLGTDNNQPQHF
TRBJ1-5 | TRBV5-6 | - | - | TGTGCCAGCAGCACGTCCACAGGTCCCAATCAGCCCCAGCATTTT | CASSTSTGPNQPQHF
TRBJ2-7 | TRBV27 | - | TRBD1 | TGTGCCAGCAGTCCGACAGGGGCCGCCTACGAGCAGTACTTC | CASSPTGAAYEQYF
TRBJ1-1 | TRBV9 | many | - | TGTGCCAGCAGCGTTCTAGGGATGAACACTGAAGCTTTCTTT | CASSVLGMNTEAFF
TRBJ1-6 | TRBV5-1 | few | - | TGCGCCAGCAGCCGAGAAAACCCAAATTCACCCCTCCACTTT | CASSRENPNSPLHF
TRBJ1-1 | TRBV4-3 | - | - | TGCGCCAGCAGCCCCACCCCAAGACAGGAGAACACTGAAGCTTTCTTT | CASSPTPRQENTEAFF
TRBJ1-2 | TRBV20-1 | - | TRBD1 | TGCAGTGCTAGTCAGGGGGCCGGGACAGGGGGTGCCTATGGCTACACCTTC | CSASQGAGTGGAYGYTF
TRBJ2-7 | TRBV6-1 | many | - | TGTGCCACTTGGGGCGTGGAAGGGTCGCGGGAGCAGTACTTC | CATWGVEGSREQYF
TRBJ2-5 | TRBV6-5 | - | - | TGTGCCAGCAGTTACCCCGGGACAGAGACCCAGTACTTC | CASSYPGTETQYF
TRBJ2-1 | TRBV5-4 | - | - | TGTGCCAGCAGCCCCGGCGGGGTTTCCCAGTTCTTC | CASSPGGVSQFF
TRBJ2-1 | TRBV4-2 | many | TRBD2 | TGTGCCAGCAGCCAAGGATCCGGGAGGGCCTTGAAGAATGAGCAGTTCTTC | CASSQGSGRALKNEQFF
TRBJ2-1 | TRBV28 | - | - | TGTGCCAGCAGTTTTCAGCGGAGGGGGTACAATGAGCAGTTCTTC | CASSFQRRGYNEQFF
TRBJ2-5 | TRBV5-1 | - | - | TGCGCCAGCAGCCCAACAGGGTTCGCAGAGACCCAGTACTTC | CASSPTGFAETQYF
TRBJ2-6 | TRBV10-3 | - | - | TGTGCCATCAGAACTAGCTCTGGGGCCAACGTCCTGACTTTC | CAIRTSSGANVLTF
TRBJ1-1 | TRBV7-2 | many | - | TGTGCCAGCAGCTTAGGAGGCGGGATGAACACTGAAGCTTTCTTT | CASSLGGGMNTEAFF
TRBJ2-7 | TRBV6-2/TRBV6-3 | few | - | TGTGCCAGCAGTTACTTGAGGACCCCCTCCTACGAGCAGTACTTC | CASSYLRTPSYEQYF
TRBJ1-1 | TRBV20-1 | few | - | TGCAGTGCTGGTGATGGCGCTGAAGCTTTCTTT | CSAGDGAEAFF
TRBJ2-3 | TRBV29-1 | few | - | TGCAGCGTTGAAACGAGCACAGATACGCAGTATTTT | CSVETSTDTQYF
TRBJ2-7 | TRBV9 | few | - | TGTGCCAGCAGCGCTGGGGCGGGGTGGGGGAGCTCCTACGAGCAGTACTTC | CASSAGAGWGSSYEQYF
TRBJ1-6 | TRBV7-2 | - | - | TGTGCCAGCAGCTTAGCGACACAGGCCAGGACACCCCTCCACTTT | CASSLATQARTPLHF
TRBJ2-2 | TRBV10-3 | many | - | TGTGCCATCAGTGATCTAGTGCGTTCAAACACCGGGGAGCTGTTTTTT | CAISDLVRSNTGELFF
TRBJ2-1 | TRBV20-1 | - | TRBD2 | TGCAGTGCCAGTAGAGCGGGAGGTGGCAATGAGCAGTTCTTC | CSASRAGGGNEQFF
TRBJ1-5 | TRBV7-8 | - | - | TGTGCCAGCAGCTTCGGGGGTTCGGAGACGCAGCCCCAGCATTTT | CASSFGGSETQPQHF
TRBJ1-1 | TRBV4-2 | once | - | TGTGCCAGCAGCCCGGTGGACCGCGTAGAAGCTGAAGCTTTCTTT | CASSPVDRVEAEAFF